The 7 T cell receptor beta chains given below trace back to one sample, sequenced in a study of control samples from healthy donors and cancer patients. Repertoires were generated with immunoSEQ multiplex PCR, while TCRdb's copy carries only in-frame clones and drops some. The sample has 75,000 to 80,000 clones, under 90% seen once. Sequenced material: PBMCs. All receptors derive from a woman aged 45 to 65 with colorectal cancer.

V and J are TRBV4-3 and TRBJ1-2, with a weak D call TRBD1 (5 bases). This CDR3 is 16 amino acids long. CDR1 and CDR2 (germline): LGHNA, YSLEER. V lost 0 bases to trimming and J lost 1 base, with 12 bases between them. The CDR3 DNA reads as TGCGCCAGCAGCCAAGACGGCAACCAGGGTAACTATGGCTACACCTTC. Amino acid sequence: CASSQDGNQGNYGYTF.

This chain uses TRBV9 with TRBJ1-2; the match to TRBD1 covers 7 bases. The germline CDR1 and CDR2 sequences are SGDLS and YYNGEE. With 0 bases clipped from V and 8 bases from J, the junction kept 4 bases outside the gene matches. This CDR3 region has 13 residues. The CDR3 loop is CASSVEQGYGYTF. DNA for the CDR3: TGTGCCAGCAGCGTAGAACAGGGGTACGGCTACACCTTC.

The rearrangement joins TRBV7-2 to TRBJ2-5, with 7 nucleotides matching TRBD1. The CDR3 is 15 residues long. From germline, CDR1 is SGHTA and CDR2 FQGNSA. V trimming: 3 bases; J trimming: 4 bases; junction bases outside the gene matches: 8. CDR3 residues: CASSFQGTERETQYF. The CDR3, as DNA: TGTGCCAGCAGCTTCCAAGGGACAGAACGAGAGACCCAGTACTTC. Drawing the rest from reference TRBV7-2 and TRBJ2-5, the complete variable domain is GAGVSQSPSNKVTEKGKDVELRCDPISGHTALYWYRQSLGQGLEFLIYFQGNSAPDKSGLPSDRFSAERTGGSVSTLTIQRTQQEDSAVYLCASSFQGTERETQYFGPGTRLLVL.

This clone was detected once. This chain connects TRBV24-1 to TRBJ1-2; possible D gene TRBD1, 6 bases. The CDR3 runs to 14 residues. Germline CDR1 is KGHDR and CDR2 is SFDVKD. Trimming stripped 4 bases from V and 6 bases from J, with 14 bases between. The DNA for the CDR3 is TGTGCCACCAGTGACGCTGACAGGTACGATGGCTACACCTTC. This gives the protein CATSDADRYDGYTF.

V is TRBV4-3 and J is TRBJ2-2, with D possibly matching TRBD2 (6 bases). The CDR3 spans 13 residues. Trimming removed 4 bases from V and 11 bases from J, with 14 bases in between. Per the germline V gene, CDR1 is LGHNA and CDR2 is YSLEER. The DNA for the CDR3 is TGCGCCAGCAGCCTCCGGACGGGACTTGAGCTGTTTTTT. This codes for CASSLRTGLELFF.

This rearrangement joins TRBV24-1 to TRBJ2-3, with D possibly being TRBD1 (6 bases). Germline CDR1 KGHDR, CDR2 SFDVKD. This CDR3 spans 15 amino acids. V was trimmed by 3 bases and J by 4 bases, leaving 13 bases between them. The CDR3 is CATSDRGQKADTQYF. For the CDR3, the DNA is TGTGCCACCAGTGATCGCGGACAGAAGGCAGATACGCAGTATTTT.

V usage is TRBV21-1 and J usage is TRBJ1-6; the tabulated D call, TRBD1, remains unverified against the DNA. TRBV21-1 is recorded as a pseudogene. The CDR3 sequence is 19 residues long. CDR3 in amino acids: CASSKIKTGGPLYNSPLHF. CDR3 DNA sequence: TGTGCCAGCAGCAAAATAAAAACAGGGGGACCCCTCTATAATTCACCCCTCCACTTT.